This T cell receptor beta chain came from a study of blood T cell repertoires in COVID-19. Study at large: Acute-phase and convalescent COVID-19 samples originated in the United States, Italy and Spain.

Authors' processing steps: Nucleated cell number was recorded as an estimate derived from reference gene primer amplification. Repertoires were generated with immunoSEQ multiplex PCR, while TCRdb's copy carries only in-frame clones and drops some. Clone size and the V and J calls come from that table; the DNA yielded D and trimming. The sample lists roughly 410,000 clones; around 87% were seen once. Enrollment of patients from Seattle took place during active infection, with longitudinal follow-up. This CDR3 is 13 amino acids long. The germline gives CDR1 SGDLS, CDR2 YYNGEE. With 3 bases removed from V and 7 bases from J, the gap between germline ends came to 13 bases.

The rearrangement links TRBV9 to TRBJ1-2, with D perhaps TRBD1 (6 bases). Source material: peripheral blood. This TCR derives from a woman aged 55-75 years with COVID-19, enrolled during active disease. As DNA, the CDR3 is TGTGCCAGCAGCGCAGCACCAGGGGTTGGCTACACCTTC. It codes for CASSAAPGVGYTF.